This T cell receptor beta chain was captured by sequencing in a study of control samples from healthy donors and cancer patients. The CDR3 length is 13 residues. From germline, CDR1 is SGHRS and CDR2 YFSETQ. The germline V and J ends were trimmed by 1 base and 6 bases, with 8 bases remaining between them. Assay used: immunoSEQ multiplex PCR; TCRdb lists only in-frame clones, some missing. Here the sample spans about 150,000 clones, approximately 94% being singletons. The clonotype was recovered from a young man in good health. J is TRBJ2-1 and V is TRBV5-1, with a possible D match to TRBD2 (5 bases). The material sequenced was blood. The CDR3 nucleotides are TGCGCCAGCAGCTTGATAGGAGGCAATGAGCAGTTCTTC. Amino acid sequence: CASSLIGGNEQFF.